This T cell receptor (beta chain) was sequenced for a study of technical replicates of blood from a few donors. The length of the CDR3 is 15 residues. V shed 2 bases, J shed 4 bases, and the junction held 2 bases outside the gene matches. Per germline, CDR1 SGDLS and CDR2 YYNGEE. Repertoires were generated with immunoSEQ multiplex PCR, while TCRdb's copy carries only in-frame clones and drops some. The repertoire holds 60,000 to 80,000 clones, with approximately 86% as singletons. The receptor was derived from a human donor in good health. Some clones in this sample may be carry-over from other donors' samples. The material sequenced was PBMCs. J is TRBJ2-5 and V is TRBV9, with 13 nucleotides matching TRBD2. The CDR3 coding sequence is TGTGCCAGCAGCGTCGGACTAGCGGGAGCAGAGACCCAGTACTTC. Its translation is CASSVGLAGAETQYF.